These 11 T cell receptor beta chains were sequenced from one sample in a study of T-cell memory formation after mild COVID-19. TCRdb re-derived calls from the 5' RACE reads in MiXCR, one entry per CDR3 protein. Of around 90,000 distinct CDR3 sequences in the sample, approximately 16% are singletons; the top ten hold around two fifths. Sequenced sample: PBMCs or a T cell subset sorted from them (not recorded which). Receptors were obtained from a man younger than 35 who had mild COVID-19 (a few samples of this study predate the infection). Cell type and time point are not known.

This clonotype was detected only a few times. This chain uses TRBV20-1 with TRBJ2-3; either TRBD1 or TRBD2 may supply D (5 bases each). V was pared by 0 bases and J by 3 bases, with 16 bases between. CDR1 is DFQATT, CDR2 SNEGSKA, per germline (reference sequence). The CDR3 length is 16 residues. The CDR3 loop is CSARDFRGEGTDTQYF. CDR3 bases: TGCAGTGCTAGAGATTTTAGGGGTGAGGGGACAGATACGCAGTATTTT.

This clonotype was seen a handful of times. The chain couples TRBV11-2 to TRBJ2-4; D not resolved. V was cut by 3 bases and J by 6 bases, with 12 bases left in between. Germline CDR1 SGHAT, CDR2 FQNNGV. This CDR3 comprises 14 residues. Here the CDR3 reads CASSFITLGNIQYF. CDR3 in DNA: TGTGCCAGCAGCTTTATCACCTTAGGAAACATTCAGTACTTC. Combining the CDR3 with reference TRBV11-2 and TRBJ2-4 gives the whole variable domain EAGVAQSPRYKIIEKRQSVAFWCNPISGHATLYWYQQILGQGPKLLIQFQNNGVVDDSQLPKDRFSAERLKGVDSTLKIQPAKLEDSAVYLCASSFITLGNIQYFGAGTRLSVL.

This chain uses TRBV27 with TRBJ1-2, with 7 bases matching TRBD1. Germline V gives CDR1 MNHEY, CDR2 SMNVEV (reference sequence). This CDR3 is 13 amino acids long. After removal of 4 bases from V and 8 bases from J, the junction contained 7 bases not matched to a gene. The CDR3 here is CASSWDSLGGYTF. In DNA form, the CDR3 reads TGTGCCAGCAGTTGGGACAGCCTGGGGGGCTACACCTTC.

The gene calls are TRBV10-3 and TRBJ1-6, with D unresolved. Trimming left V 4 bases short and J 6 bases short, with 10 bases between. The germline V gene encodes CDR1 ENHRY and CDR2 SYGVKD. The CDR3 runs 14 residues. The CDR3 spells CAISGAETNSPLHF. CDR3 sequence (DNA): TGTGCCATCAGTGGGGCGGAGACTAATTCACCCCTCCACTTT.

V and J are TRBV29-1 and TRBJ2-5; possible D gene TRBD1, 5 bases. Trimming cost V 5 bases and J 7 bases, with 20 bases left between them. The CDR3 is made up of 14 amino acids. The germline gives CDR1 SQVTM, CDR2 ANQGSEA. The CDR3 loop is CSVPQLTALGTQYF. In DNA, the CDR3 is TGCAGCGTTCCCCAATTGACAGCCCTGGGGACCCAGTACTTC.

This clonotype was counted between two and nine times. The chain carries TRBV11-2 and TRBJ2-2, with D maybe TRBD2 (5 bases). CDR1 and CDR2 from the germline V gene are SGHAT and FQNNGV. V dropped 0 bases and J dropped 0 bases, with 14 bases sitting between them. The CDR3 totals 18 residues. As DNA, the CDR3 is TGTGCCAGCAGCTTAGATCGGGGAGCGATCGCGAACACCGGGGAGCTGTTTTTT. Protein sequence: CASSLDRGAIANTGELFF. Full variable domain (outside the CDR3, taken from reference TRBV11-2 and TRBJ2-2): EAGVAQSPRYKIIEKRQSVAFWCNPISGHATLYWYQQILGQGPKLLIQFQNNGVVDDSQLPKDRFSAERLKGVDSTLKIQPAKLEDSAVYLCASSLDRGAIANTGELFFGEGSRLTVL.

The sample holds a few counts of this clonotype. The chain combines TRBV9 with TRBJ2-7; 9 bases line up with TRBD2. Germline V gene lookup returns CDR1 SGDLS and CDR2 YYNGEE. This CDR3 is built from 15 residues. J lost 5 bases, V lost 4 bases, and 10 bases had no gene match. DNA for the CDR3: TGTGCCAGCAGCAAAGCGGGGGGCGCTCCCCACGAGCAGTACTTC. Translating gives CASSKAGGAPHEQYF.

This clonotype has just a few counts. V and J are TRBV10-3 and TRBJ2-5, with 8 bases aligning to TRBD1. V gave up 7 bases and J gave up 2 bases; unmatched junction bases: 6. CDR1 is ENHRY, CDR2 SYGVKD, per germline. The CDR3 loop spans 14 amino acids. The CDR3 here is CAITQGAGQETQYF. The CDR3 nucleotides read TGTGCCATCACTCAGGGGGCCGGGCAAGAGACCCAGTACTTC.

The table lists this clonotype with a few counts. This chain connects TRBV5-1 to TRBJ1-2; D gene ambiguous. This CDR3 has 17 residues. The V gene lost 3 bases and the J gene lost 1 base, with 19 bases spanning the gap. Germline CDR1 and CDR2: SGHRS and YFSETQ. The CDR3 sequence: CASSSVETGLNNYGYTF. The CDR3 DNA is TGCGCCAGCAGCTCAGTCGAGACTGGACTAAATAACTATGGCTACACCTTC.

The sample holds a few counts of this clonotype. The chain links TRBV6-5 to TRBJ2-5, with D possibly matching TRBD2 (6 bases). This CDR3 has 15 amino acids. With 6 bases removed from V and 3 bases from J, the gap between germline ends came to 17 bases. The germline V gene encodes CDR1 MNHEY and CDR2 SVGAGI. This CDR3 is CASRITGTLKETQYF. DNA for the CDR3: TGTGCCAGCAGAATCACCGGGACTCTGAAAGAGACCCAGTACTTC.

The chain is built from TRBV28 and TRBJ1-1, with 8 bases that match TRBD1. The CDR3 totals 14 residues. Germline V gives CDR1 MDHEN, CDR2 SYDVKM. V was pared by 7 bases and J by 4 bases, with 8 bases of the junction left unmatched. CDR3 amino acids: CASTLQGAGTEAFF. DNA of the CDR3: TGTGCCAGCACGCTTCAGGGGGCGGGCACTGAAGCTTTCTTT.